Below are 5 T cell receptor beta chains sequenced from a single sample in a study of shared clonotypes between healthy human individuals. TCRdb's copy holds only in-frame clones and misses some; the assay was immunoSEQ multiplex PCR. In the table there are roughly 770,000 clones, approximately 97% of which are singletons. Cells designated naive CD8 were CD45RO-negative and were positively selected for CCR7, with terminally differentiated effector memory CD45RA+ cells excluded. The source material was naive CD8+ T cells sorted from blood. The origin of the receptors is a man under 40 in good health.

Concerning this clone: At the DNA level, this CDR3 is encoded by other sequences in the same sample as well. The chain employs TRBV27 and TRBJ2-3, with D uncertain. V shed 2 bases and J shed 6 bases, with 6 bases lying between them. The CDR3 runs to 12 residues. Germline lookup yields CDR1 MNHEY and CDR2 SMNVEV (reference sequence). The CDR3 nucleotides read TGTGCCAGCAGTTTAGGTGGCGATACGCAGTATTTT. Translating gives CASSLGGDTQYF.

A single count supports this clone. For the CDR3, the DNA is TGTGCCACCAGCAGAGAATCCGCGGGGAACGAGCAGTACTTC. This codes for CATSRESAGNEQYF. The V and J genes are TRBV15 and TRBJ2-7, with D possibly TRBD2 on 6 matching bases. In germline, CDR1 is LNHNV, CDR2 YYDKDF (reference sequence). This CDR3 is 14 amino acids long. V lost 0 bases, J lost 5 bases, and 11 bases lay in between.

V usage is TRBV7-9 and J usage is TRBJ1-2; D unclear. Trimming removed 1 base from V and 10 bases from J, with 4 bases in between. CDR3 length equals 10 residues. Germline V gene sequence: CDR1 SEHNR, CDR2 FQNEAQ (reference sequence). For the CDR3, the DNA is TGTGCCAGCAGCTTAGAGCACTACACCTTC. Amino acids: CASSLEHYTF.

The chain combines TRBV28 with TRBJ2-5; 8 nucleotides agree with TRBD2. Trimming took 5 bases from V and 2 from J; bases not matched to a gene: 4. Germline V gives CDR1 MDHEN, CDR2 SYDVKM. The CDR3 runs 14 residues. The CDR3 DNA reads as TGTGCCAGCAGTGAACTAGCGGATCAAGAGACCCAGTACTTC. Residues: CASSELADQETQYF.

The genes are TRBV27 and TRBJ2-7; 11 bases match TRBD1. Germline V CDR1 and CDR2: MNHEY, SMNVEV (reference sequence). This CDR3 contains 15 residues. V lost 3 bases, J lost 3 bases, and 4 bases stayed unmatched. Written as DNA, the CDR3 is TGTGCCAGCAGTTTGGCGGGACAGGGGGACTACGAGCAGTACTTC. Residues: CASSLAGQGDYEQYF.